This T cell receptor (beta chain) was found in a study of shared T cell receptors in the human thymus. Libraries were prepared by immunoSEQ multiplex PCR; TCRdb keeps only in-frame clonotypes and omits some of them. Of approximately 660,000 clones detected, around 87% appear once; the ten largest clones hold roughly 0.0097%. The junction had 17 bases not matched to a gene; V was cut back by 6 bases and J by 2 bases. The CDR3 loop spans 20 amino acids. Germline V CDR1 and CDR2: LGHNT, FRNRAP. This same sample was also taken into another study, of human thymus T cells. That work adds: Resections from corrective heart surgery supplied the thymus tissue.

Sequenced material: thymocytes. The receptor comes from a boy under three years old with a congenital heart defect. This rearrangement joins TRBV12-5 to TRBJ2-6; 9 bases are shared with TRBD1. The CDR3 nucleotides are TGTGCTAGTGGGTTGCCCACCAACTTTGGGACAGGGCCTGGGGCCAACGTCCTGACTTTC. It is translated as CASGLPTNFGTGPGANVLTF.